This TCR beta chain was recovered during a study of shared clonotypes between healthy human individuals. The wider study: CD4 naive cells filled three plates per donor, CD4 memory three, CD8 naive two and CD8 memory one.

A CD45RA+ naive subset and a CD45RA-negative memory subset were split from CD4+ cells. The authors' processing: Filtering differed for immunoSEQ, which gave only junction sequences without quality scores. Clones were read by immunoSEQ multiplex PCR, and TCRdb kept only the in-frame ones, dropping some. From that table come the V and J calls and clone size; the DNA was used to work out D and trimming. This table has millions of clones, 95% appearing once. This CDR3 has 15 residues. Germline V gene sequence: CDR1 MNHEY, CDR2 SVGAGI. The V call is TRBV6-5, the J call TRBJ2-5, with 9 bases lining up with TRBD2. The DNA end is more similar to TRBJ2-7, so the J call may be wrong. This TCR was recovered from a man younger than 30 in good health. Sequencing input: naive CD4+ T cells sorted from blood. The subset denotes: CD45RA+ positively selected. The CDR3 nucleotides are TGTGCCAGCAGTTACTCGACTAGCGGATCCTACGAGCAGTACTTC. The encoded protein is CASSYSTSGSYEQYF.